This TCR beta chain was found in a study of fetal regulatory T cell absence and autoimmunity. Between the trimmed V and J ends, which lost 5 bases and 5 bases, there was a span of 0 bases. The CDR3 has 10 residues. Germline V gene lookup returns CDR1 MGHDK and CDR2 SYGVNS. The survey-level immunoSEQ assay was used. Assay used: immunoSEQ multiplex PCR; TCRdb lists only in-frame clones, some missing. Of around 100,000 clones listed, 72% are singletons. The receptor comes from a male donor with IPEX syndrome. The chain uses TRBV25-1 and TRBJ2-2, with D unclear. The sample was pancreas tissue. The CDR3 DNA reads as TGTGCCAGCAGTACCGGGGAGCTGTTTTTT. Translated: CASSTGELFF.